A selection of T cell receptor beta chains follows, all from one sample in a study of radiation and T cells in renal cell carcinoma. The method was immunoSEQ multiplex PCR; TCRdb's version includes in-frame clones alone and lacks a portion of them. The sample consists of some 25,000 clones, 55% to 75% of them appearing once. Sequencing was performed on tumor tissue, taken from a patient whose treatment was nephrectomy without radiotherapy. These receptors were taken from a man aged 40-49 years with renal cell carcinoma. The CDR3 runs from the conserved cysteine through the conserved F or W. Fields, in order: D gene, clone size, V gene, J gene, CDR3 protein, CDR3 DNA. D genes are given only for firm matches. The size of a clone is reported for some rows only, either as once, few or many, or as a class for expanded clones.

d_gene: .; abundance: .; v_gene: TRBV19; j_gene: TRBJ1-2; CDR3aa: CASSITGTNYGYTF; CDR3nt: TGTGCCAGTAGTATAACAGGCACTAACTATGGCTACACCTTC
d_gene: TRBD1; abundance: .; v_gene: TRBV29-1; j_gene: TRBJ2-5; CDR3aa: CSNLQGVGPQETQYF; CDR3nt: TGCAGCAACCTACAGGGGGTGGGCCCCCAAGAGACCCAGTACTTC
d_gene: .; abundance: .; v_gene: TRBV6-6; j_gene: TRBJ2-7; CDR3aa: CASNTGPGVLKYF; CDR3nt: TGTGCCAGCAACACAGGCCCCGGGGTTTTAAAATACTTC
d_gene: TRBD2; abundance: medium-sized; v_gene: TRBV11-2; j_gene: TRBJ2-7; CDR3aa: CASSLDRREGPVYEQYF; CDR3nt: TGTGCCAGCAGCTTAGATCGGAGGGAGGGCCCCGTGTACGAGCAGTACTTC
d_gene: .; abundance: .; v_gene: TRBV5-6; j_gene: TRBJ2-7; CDR3aa: CASSLMGPNVYEQYF; CDR3nt: TGTGCCAGCAGCTTGATGGGTCCAAACGTATACGAGCAGTACTTC
d_gene: .; abundance: .; v_gene: TRBV21-1; j_gene: TRBJ2-7; CDR3aa: CASSSGTVSYEQYF; CDR3nt: TGTGCCAGCAGTTCCGGGACGGTTTCCTACGAGCAGTACTTC
d_gene: .; abundance: few; v_gene: TRBV28; j_gene: TRBJ1-2; CDR3aa: CASSLQGIYGYTF; CDR3nt: TGTGCCAGCAGTTTACAGGGGATCTATGGCTACACCTTC
d_gene: .; abundance: .; v_gene: TRBV6-5; j_gene: TRBJ1-1; CDR3aa: CASSYYDSNTEAFF; CDR3nt: TGTGCCAGCAGTTACTATGACAGTAACACTGAAGCTTTCTTT
d_gene: .; abundance: .; v_gene: TRBV25-1; j_gene: TRBJ1-6; CDR3aa: CASSGYEDNSPLHF; CDR3nt: TGTGCCAGCAGTGGCTACGAGGATAATTCACCCCTCCACTTT
d_gene: .; abundance: .; v_gene: TRBV7-2; j_gene: TRBJ1-1; CDR3aa: CASSLYGAAFF; CDR3nt: TGTGCCAGCAGCTTATACGGGGCAGCTTTCTTT
d_gene: .; abundance: once; v_gene: TRBV7-2; j_gene: TRBJ1-2; CDR3aa: CASSLSTANYGYTF; CDR3nt: TGTGCCAGCAGCTTATCCACAGCTAACTATGGCTACACCTTC
d_gene: .; abundance: .; v_gene: TRBV7-7; j_gene: TRBJ2-5; CDR3aa: CASSLLQLPQETQYF; CDR3nt: TGTGCCAGCAGCTTATTACAACTACCTCAAGAGACCCAGTACTTC
d_gene: .; abundance: .; v_gene: TRBV29-1; j_gene: TRBJ1-2; CDR3aa: CSVLTGGGGYGYTF; CDR3nt: TGCAGCGTTTTAACCGGGGGCGGCGGCTATGGCTACACCTTC
d_gene: TRBD2; abundance: .; v_gene: TRBV18; j_gene: TRBJ2-1; CDR3aa: CASSPPWPSGYNEQFF; CDR3nt: TGTGCCAGCTCACCACCGTGGCCTAGCGGATACAATGAGCAGTTCTTC
d_gene: TRBD2; abundance: few; v_gene: TRBV6-4; j_gene: TRBJ2-3; CDR3aa: CASSDLAGGPTDTQYF; CDR3nt: TGTGCCAGCAGTGACTTAGCGGGGGGCCCCACAGATACGCAGTATTTT
d_gene: TRBD1; abundance: .; v_gene: TRBV6-1; j_gene: TRBJ1-6; CDR3aa: CASSATGGAFGNSPLHF; CDR3nt: TGTGCCAGCAGTGCGACAGGGGGCGCTTTCGGTAATTCACCCCTCCACTTT
d_gene: .; abundance: .; v_gene: TRBV7-2; j_gene: TRBJ1-1; CDR3aa: CASSKGRDTEAFF; CDR3nt: TGTGCCAGCAGCAAGGGGCGGGACACTGAAGCTTTCTTT
d_gene: .; abundance: .; v_gene: TRBV7-9; j_gene: TRBJ1-1; CDR3aa: CASSLGGSAGTEAFF; CDR3nt: TGTGCCAGCAGCTTAGGTGGTTCCGCGGGGACTGAAGCTTTCTTT
d_gene: .; abundance: .; v_gene: TRBV29-1; j_gene: TRBJ1-1; CDR3aa: CSVSKGGRNTEAFF; CDR3nt: TGCAGCGTTTCGAAGGGAGGAAGGAACACTGAAGCTTTCTTT
d_gene: TRBD1; abundance: .; v_gene: TRBV28; j_gene: TRBJ1-2; CDR3aa: CAIWGTGAYGYTF; CDR3nt: TGTGCCATCTGGGGGACAGGAGCCTATGGCTACACCTTC
d_gene: TRBD1; abundance: .; v_gene: TRBV13; j_gene: TRBJ1-1; CDR3aa: CASSLGTGGFNTEAFF; CDR3nt: TGTGCCAGCAGCTTAGGAACAGGGGGCTTCAACACTGAAGCTTTCTTT
d_gene: .; abundance: .; v_gene: TRBV9; j_gene: TRBJ2-3; CDR3aa: CASSVEGGLGGDTQYF; CDR3nt: TGTGCCAGCAGCGTAGAGGGGGGGCTAGGAGGAGATACGCAGTATTTT
d_gene: .; abundance: .; v_gene: TRBV7-9; j_gene: TRBJ1-5; CDR3aa: CASSHHVYSNQPQHF; CDR3nt: TGTGCCAGCAGCCACCACGTTTATAGCAATCAGCCCCAGCATTTT
d_gene: .; abundance: .; v_gene: TRBV19; j_gene: TRBJ1-5; CDR3aa: CASSHGANQPQHF; CDR3nt: TGTGCCAGTAGTCACGGGGCTAATCAGCCCCAGCATTTT
d_gene: .; abundance: few; v_gene: TRBV7-9; j_gene: TRBJ2-1; CDR3aa: CASSTRGTNNEQFF; CDR3nt: TGTGCCAGCAGCACCCGGGGGACGAACAATGAGCAGTTCTTC
d_gene: .; abundance: .; v_gene: TRBV29-1; j_gene: TRBJ2-7; CDR3aa: CSVEQSYEQYF; CDR3nt: TGCAGCGTTGAACAGTCCTACGAGCAGTACTTC
d_gene: .; abundance: .; v_gene: TRBV18; j_gene: TRBJ1-1; CDR3aa: CASSPADSRNTEAFF; CDR3nt: TGTGCCAGCTCACCGGCGGACAGTCGGAACACTGAAGCTTTCTTT
d_gene: TRBD1; abundance: once; v_gene: TRBV5-6; j_gene: TRBJ2-2; CDR3aa: CASSLGPLTGFVNTGELFF; CDR3nt: TGTGCCAGCAGCTTGGGACCCCTGACAGGGTTTGTGAACACCGGGGAGCTGTTTTTT
d_gene: .; abundance: once; v_gene: TRBV6-6; j_gene: TRBJ2-2; CDR3aa: CASSSVGPQNTGELFF; CDR3nt: TGTGCCAGCAGTTCCGTCGGGCCGCAGAACACCGGGGAGCTGTTTTTT
d_gene: .; abundance: few; v_gene: TRBV2; j_gene: TRBJ1-1; CDR3aa: CASSENQIHAFF; CDR3nt: TGTGCCAGCAGTGAAAACCAAATCCATGCTTTCTTT
d_gene: .; abundance: .; v_gene: TRBV10-3; j_gene: TRBJ1-2; CDR3aa: CAISPGQNNYGYTF; CDR3nt: TGTGCCATCAGCCCCGGACAGAATAACTATGGCTACACCTTC
d_gene: .; abundance: once; v_gene: TRBV11-2; j_gene: TRBJ2-7; CDR3aa: CASSLVDGIPYEQYF; CDR3nt: TGTGCCAGCAGCTTAGTGGACGGGATTCCCTACGAGCAGTACTTC
d_gene: TRBD1; abundance: .; v_gene: TRBV6-5; j_gene: TRBJ2-4; CDR3aa: CASRPDRVGNIQYF; CDR3nt: TGTGCCAGCAGACCAGACAGGGTGGGAAACATTCAGTACTTC
d_gene: .; abundance: .; v_gene: TRBV6-6; j_gene: TRBJ1-5; CDR3aa: CASSYSTGGDQPQHF; CDR3nt: TGTGCCAGCAGTTACTCGACGGGGGGGGATCAGCCCCAGCATTTT
d_gene: TRBD2; abundance: .; v_gene: TRBV6-1; j_gene: TRBJ2-1; CDR3aa: CASSATSGSSYNEQFF; CDR3nt: TGTGCCAGCAGTGCAACTAGCGGTAGCTCCTACAATGAGCAGTTCTTC
d_gene: .; abundance: .; v_gene: TRBV19; j_gene: TRBJ2-1; CDR3aa: CASSIGVIEQFF; CDR3nt: TGTGCCAGTAGTATAGGGGTGATTGAGCAGTTCTTC
d_gene: .; abundance: once; v_gene: TRBV19; j_gene: TRBJ1-1; CDR3aa: CASWGNTEAFF; CDR3nt: TGTGCCAGCTGGGGGAACACTGAAGCTTTCTTT
d_gene: .; abundance: .; v_gene: TRBV27; j_gene: TRBJ2-1; CDR3aa: CASSFWPVNEQFF; CDR3nt: TGTGCCAGCAGTTTCTGGCCGGTAAATGAGCAGTTCTTC
d_gene: .; abundance: .; v_gene: TRBV6-5; j_gene: TRBJ1-1; CDR3aa: CASSGFSTVNTEAFF; CDR3nt: TGTGCCAGCAGTGGCTTTTCGACAGTGAACACTGAAGCTTTCTTT
d_gene: .; abundance: .; v_gene: TRBV4-3; j_gene: TRBJ1-4; CDR3aa: CASSQQTVGEKLFF; CDR3nt: TGCGCCAGCAGCCAACAGACAGTCGGTGAAAAACTGTTTTTT
d_gene: TRBD2; abundance: .; v_gene: TRBV5-4; j_gene: TRBJ2-1; CDR3aa: CASSGPSGRRFGGSYNEQFF; CDR3nt: TGTGCCAGCAGCGGCCCTAGCGGGAGGCGGTTTGGGGGCTCCTACAATGAGCAGTTCTTC
d_gene: TRBD2; abundance: .; v_gene: TRBV7-8; j_gene: TRBJ2-1; CDR3aa: CASSLPQVLAGGGIYNEQFF; CDR3nt: TGTGCCAGCAGCTTACCCCAGGTGCTAGCGGGGGGGGGAATCTACAATGAGCAGTTCTTC
d_gene: .; abundance: .; v_gene: TRBV6-1; j_gene: TRBJ1-2; CDR3aa: CASREQGWGLYGYTF; CDR3nt: TGTGCCAGCAGGGAACAGGGTTGGGGGCTCTATGGCTACACCTTC
d_gene: TRBD1; abundance: .; v_gene: TRBV19; j_gene: TRBJ1-1; CDR3aa: CASSMSGGGTEAFF; CDR3nt: TGTGCCAGTAGTATGTCAGGGGGCGGCACTGAAGCTTTCTTT